The rows below give T cell receptor beta chains drawn from one sample of a study of blood T cell repertoires in COVID-19. Data came from immunoSEQ multiplex PCR; TCRdb stores just in-frame clones and leaves some out. The repertoire has approximately 400,000 clones, 81% of them found once; the top ten carry 0.85% to 1.3%. Material: peripheral blood. All receptors come from a human donor with acute or convalescent COVID-19. The donor label of this sample is uncertain. Each CDR3 is given without its conserved first and last residue. The D gene is left open where the match is weak.

D gene: .
J gene: TRBJ1-6
V gene: TRBV19
CDR3 protein: ASSIDLTLSSYNSPLH

D gene: TRBD1
J gene: TRBJ1-2
V gene: TRBV27
CDR3 protein: ASNPSGGPFYGYT

D gene: .
J gene: TRBJ1-2
V gene: TRBV18
CDR3 protein: ASSPADSYGYT

D gene: TRBD1
J gene: TRBJ2-3
V gene: TRBV30
CDR3 protein: AWRSWDRGGSDTQY

D gene: .
J gene: TRBJ2-1
V gene: TRBV16
CDR3 protein: ASSQSSWVGAHEQF

D gene: TRBD1
J gene: TRBJ2-7
V gene: TRBV5-5
CDR3 protein: ASSLWTGRSYEQY

D gene: TRBD2
J gene: TRBJ2-7
V gene: TRBV10-3
CDR3 protein: AAGGMEYEQY

D gene: .
J gene: TRBJ1-6
V gene: TRBV24-1
CDR3 protein: ATSDSKSSYNSPLH

D gene: TRBD1
J gene: TRBJ1-1
V gene: TRBV6-6
CDR3 protein: ASSYPTGGGTEAF

D gene: .
J gene: TRBJ1-2
V gene: TRBV6-5
CDR3 protein: ASRRTANYGYT

D gene: .
J gene: TRBJ1-5
V gene: TRBV5-8
CDR3 protein: ASSLEFQGRVQPQH

D gene: .
J gene: TRBJ1-1
V gene: TRBV7-6
CDR3 protein: ASSPPSRMTEAF

D gene: .
J gene: TRBJ1-1
V gene: TRBV9
CDR3 protein: ASSPEGGGNTEAF

D gene: TRBD1
J gene: TRBJ1-6
V gene: TRBV28
CDR3 protein: ATSIRGRGSYNSPLH

D gene: .
J gene: TRBJ1-1
V gene: TRBV5-6
CDR3 protein: ASSRVLASTEAF

D gene: .
J gene: TRBJ1-2
V gene: TRBV7-9
CDR3 protein: ASSPDLGYGYT

D gene: TRBD2
J gene: TRBJ2-1
V gene: TRBV9
CDR3 protein: ASSRTSGGVYEQF

D gene: .
J gene: TRBJ2-7
V gene: TRBV18
CDR3 protein: ASSPSRGDTYEQY

D gene: .
J gene: TRBJ2-3
V gene: TRBV21-1
CDR3 protein: ASRDRTTDTQY

D gene: TRBD1
J gene: TRBJ1-6
V gene: TRBV18
CDR3 protein: ASSRDRDSPLH

D gene: TRBD1
J gene: TRBJ1-5
V gene: TRBV29-1
CDR3 protein: SVGAGTAHQPQH

D gene: TRBD2
J gene: TRBJ2-3
V gene: TRBV5-1
CDR3 protein: ASRRDIAGAVDTQY

D gene: .
J gene: TRBJ2-1
V gene: TRBV5-5
CDR3 protein: ASSLGQGSYNEQF

D gene: TRBD1
J gene: TRBJ1-6
V gene: TRBV5-1
CDR3 protein: ASSLEGQINSPLH

D gene: TRBD1
J gene: TRBJ1-5
V gene: TRBV6-6
CDR3 protein: ASSTQGEKPQH

D gene: TRBD1
J gene: TRBJ1-6
V gene: TRBV28
CDR3 protein: ASSSQGLGSPLH

D gene: .
J gene: TRBJ2-2
V gene: TRBV5-6
CDR3 protein: ASSFSGGRTGELF

D gene: TRBD1
J gene: TRBJ1-1
V gene: TRBV20-1
CDR3 protein: SASEGALGEAF

D gene: TRBD1
J gene: TRBJ1-5
V gene: TRBV2
CDR3 protein: ASSGFSQGPNQPQH

D gene: .
J gene: TRBJ2-3
V gene: TRBV19
CDR3 protein: ASSSLRGDTQY

D gene: TRBD1
J gene: TRBJ1-4
V gene: TRBV19
CDR3 protein: ASSMRGQGSDEKLF

D gene: TRBD2
J gene: TRBJ2-7
V gene: TRBV18
CDR3 protein: ASSPGLAPYEQY

D gene: .
J gene: TRBJ2-6
V gene: TRBV9
CDR3 protein: ASSLPITTGANVLT

D gene: TRBD1
J gene: TRBJ2-1
V gene: TRBV5-4
CDR3 protein: ASSLGQPVGKDEQF

D gene: TRBD1
J gene: TRBJ2-7
V gene: TRBV7-6
CDR3 protein: ASSPRQGVTYEQY

D gene: .
J gene: TRBJ1-1
V gene: TRBV6-5
CDR3 protein: ASSYRGEGTEAF

D gene: TRBD1
J gene: TRBJ2-2
V gene: TRBV7-8
CDR3 protein: ASSSRDRGNTGELF

D gene: .
J gene: TRBJ2-5
V gene: TRBV29-1
CDR3 protein: SVEEGHVSQY

D gene: TRBD1
J gene: TRBJ1-1
V gene: TRBV9
CDR3 protein: ASSAGTGREAF

D gene: TRBD2
J gene: TRBJ2-1
V gene: TRBV7-2
CDR3 protein: ASSSGLAGGDYYNEQF

D gene: TRBD1
J gene: TRBJ2-1
V gene: TRBV5-6
CDR3 protein: ASSSADRLTFEQF

D gene: TRBD1
J gene: TRBJ1-2
V gene: TRBV12-5
CDR3 protein: ASGLVQGGPIGGYT

D gene: .
J gene: TRBJ2-2
V gene: TRBV7-6
CDR3 protein: ASSFRGNTGELF

D gene: TRBD1
J gene: TRBJ2-7
V gene: TRBV7-9
CDR3 protein: ASSLGDRALRGEQY

D gene: .
J gene: TRBJ1-5
V gene: TRBV10-3
CDR3 protein: ATQDSPRSQPQH

D gene: TRBD1
J gene: TRBJ2-5
V gene: TRBV10-3
CDR3 protein: AISSGQGETQY

D gene: .
J gene: TRBJ1-5
V gene: TRBV2
CDR3 protein: ASSEYGTHNQPQH

D gene: .
J gene: TRBJ2-7
V gene: TRBV15
CDR3 protein: ATSRGGGGITYEQY

D gene: TRBD1
J gene: TRBJ1-1
V gene: TRBV6-1
CDR3 protein: ASSELSGRGHKAF

D gene: TRBD2
J gene: TRBJ2-2
V gene: TRBV6-5
CDR3 protein: ATQEAGVDTGELF

D gene: TRBD1
J gene: TRBJ2-2
V gene: TRBV7-9
CDR3 protein: ASSWRERQGSTGELF

D gene: .
J gene: TRBJ2-5
V gene: TRBV5-5
CDR3 protein: ASSLASWDSGGPQY

D gene: TRBD2
J gene: TRBJ2-3
V gene: TRBV5-1
CDR3 protein: ASSLGTRAGTDTQY

D gene: .
J gene: TRBJ1-5
V gene: TRBV4-1
CDR3 protein: ASSQGLQVPNQPQH

D gene: TRBD1
J gene: TRBJ1-1
V gene: TRBV29-1
CDR3 protein: SALDRGMNTEAF

D gene: TRBD1
J gene: TRBJ2-6
V gene: TRBV11-2
CDR3 protein: ASSFRDRIPGANVLT

D gene: TRBD1
J gene: TRBJ2-3
V gene: TRBV18
CDR3 protein: ASSPNDSGTVLY

D gene: .
J gene: TRBJ1-5
V gene: TRBV7-6
CDR3 protein: ASSTNPGHNHQH